This TCR beta chain comes out of a study of chemoradiotherapy in HPV16-positive cancers. On the study more broadly: Functional T-cell assays on a couple of HPV16-positive patients' cells defined candidate HPV-specific clones and common TCR motifs. Notes on the study in general: During treatment, candidate HPV-specific clones and E7-related motifs expanded in tumor. HPV-specific T cells were functionally defined from only a couple of HPV16-positive patients.

Note on this clone: Its antigen is as yet unknown.

The table came from immunoSEQ multiplex PCR; TCRdb's copy has only in-frame clones and leaves some out. The sample shows about 25,000 clones, roughly nine tenths of them seen only once. V shed 5 bases and J 6 bases; nucleotides not matched to a gene: 4. The CDR3 is made up of 13 amino acids. Per the germline V gene, CDR1 is GTSNPN and CDR2 is SVGIG (reference sequence). The sample here was blood, taken from a patient who underwent chemoradiotherapy. The chain employs TRBV30 and TRBJ1-6; TRBD1 agrees at 7 bases. The TCR was taken from a human donor with HPV-associated anogenital cancer. This CDR3 is CAWGDRSNSPLHF. The CDR3, as DNA: TGTGCCTGGGGGGACAGAAGTAATTCACCCCTCCACTTT.